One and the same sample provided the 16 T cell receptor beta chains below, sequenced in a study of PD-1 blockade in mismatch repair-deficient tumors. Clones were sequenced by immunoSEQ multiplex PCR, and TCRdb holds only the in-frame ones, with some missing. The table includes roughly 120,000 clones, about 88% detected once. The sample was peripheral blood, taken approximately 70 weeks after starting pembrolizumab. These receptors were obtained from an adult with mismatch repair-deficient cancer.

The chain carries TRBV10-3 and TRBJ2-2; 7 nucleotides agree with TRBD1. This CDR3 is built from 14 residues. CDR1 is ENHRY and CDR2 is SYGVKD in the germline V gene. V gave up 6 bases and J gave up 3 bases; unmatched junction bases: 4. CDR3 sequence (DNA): TGTGCCATCAGCCGGGACAGTGACACCGGGGAGCTGTTTTTT. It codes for CAISRDSDTGELFF.

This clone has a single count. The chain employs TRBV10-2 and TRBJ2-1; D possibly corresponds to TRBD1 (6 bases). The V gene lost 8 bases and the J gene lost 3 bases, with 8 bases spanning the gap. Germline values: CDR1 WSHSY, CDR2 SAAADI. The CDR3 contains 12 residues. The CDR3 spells CASGTNYNEQFF. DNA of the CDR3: TGCGCCAGCGGGACAAACTACAATGAGCAGTTCTTC.

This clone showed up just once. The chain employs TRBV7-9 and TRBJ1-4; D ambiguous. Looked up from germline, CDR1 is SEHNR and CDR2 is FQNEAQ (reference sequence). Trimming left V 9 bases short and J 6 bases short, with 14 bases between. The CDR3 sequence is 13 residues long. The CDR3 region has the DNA TGTGCCAGTAACCGGGAAATGCATGAAAAACTGTTTTTT. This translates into CASNREMHEKLFF.

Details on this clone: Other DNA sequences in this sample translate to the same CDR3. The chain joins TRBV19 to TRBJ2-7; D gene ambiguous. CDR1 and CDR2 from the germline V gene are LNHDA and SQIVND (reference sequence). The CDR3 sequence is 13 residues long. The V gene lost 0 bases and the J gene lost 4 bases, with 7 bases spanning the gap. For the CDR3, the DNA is TGTGCCAGTAGTATAGAGCCTGGGTACGAGCAGTACTTC. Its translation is CASSIEPGYEQYF.

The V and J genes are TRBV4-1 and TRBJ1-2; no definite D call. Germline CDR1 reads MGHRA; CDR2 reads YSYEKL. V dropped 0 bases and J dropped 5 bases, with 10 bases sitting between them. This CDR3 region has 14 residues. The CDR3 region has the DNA TGCGCCAGCAGCCAAGAAGGCCAAAGTTATGGCTACACCTTC. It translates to CASSQEGQSYGYTF.

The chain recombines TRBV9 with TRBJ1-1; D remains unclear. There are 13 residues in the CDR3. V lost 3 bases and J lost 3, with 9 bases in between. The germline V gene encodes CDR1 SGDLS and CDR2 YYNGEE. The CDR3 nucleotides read TGTGCCAGCAGCGACACCCAACACACTGAAGCTTTCTTT. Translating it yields CASSDTQHTEAFF.

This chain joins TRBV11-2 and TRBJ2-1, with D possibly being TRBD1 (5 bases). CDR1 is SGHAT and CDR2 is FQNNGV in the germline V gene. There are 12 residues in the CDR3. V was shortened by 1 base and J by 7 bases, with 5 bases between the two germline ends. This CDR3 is CASSLAGNEQFF. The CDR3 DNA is TGTGCCAGCAGCTTAGCAGGGAATGAGCAGTTCTTC.

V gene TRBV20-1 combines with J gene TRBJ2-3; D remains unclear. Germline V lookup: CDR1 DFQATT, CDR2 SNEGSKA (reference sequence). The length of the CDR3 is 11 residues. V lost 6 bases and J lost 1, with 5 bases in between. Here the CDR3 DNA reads TGCAGTGCGACCGGCACAGATACGCAGTATTTT. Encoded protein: CSATGTDTQYF.

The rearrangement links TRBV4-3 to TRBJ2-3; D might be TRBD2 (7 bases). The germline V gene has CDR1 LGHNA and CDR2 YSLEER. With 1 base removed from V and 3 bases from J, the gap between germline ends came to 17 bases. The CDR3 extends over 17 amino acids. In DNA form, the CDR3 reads TGCGCCAGCAGCCAAGCCCCGGTAGGGGGGGGGACAGATACGCAGTATTTT. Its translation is CASSQAPVGGGTDTQYF.

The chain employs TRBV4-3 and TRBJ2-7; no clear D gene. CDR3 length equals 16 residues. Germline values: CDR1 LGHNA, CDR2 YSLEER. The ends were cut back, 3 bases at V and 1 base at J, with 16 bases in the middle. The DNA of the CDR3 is TGCGCCAGCAGCCACGGTGAGACCCTGTTATCCTACGAGCAGTACTTC. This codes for CASSHGETLLSYEQYF.

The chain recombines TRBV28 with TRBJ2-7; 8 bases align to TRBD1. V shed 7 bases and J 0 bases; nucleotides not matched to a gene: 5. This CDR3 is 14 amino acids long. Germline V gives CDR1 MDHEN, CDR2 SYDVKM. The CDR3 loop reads CASIRDRFSYEQYF. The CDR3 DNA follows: TGTGCCAGCATTAGGGACAGGTTCTCCTACGAGCAGTACTTC.

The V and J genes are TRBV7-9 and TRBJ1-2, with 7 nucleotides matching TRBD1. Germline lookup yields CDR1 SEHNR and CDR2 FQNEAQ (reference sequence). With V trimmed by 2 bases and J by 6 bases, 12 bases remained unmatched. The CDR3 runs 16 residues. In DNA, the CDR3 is TGTGCCAGCAGCTTATGGAAAGAGGGGGCCTTGGATGGCTACACCTTC. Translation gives CASSLWKEGALDGYTF.

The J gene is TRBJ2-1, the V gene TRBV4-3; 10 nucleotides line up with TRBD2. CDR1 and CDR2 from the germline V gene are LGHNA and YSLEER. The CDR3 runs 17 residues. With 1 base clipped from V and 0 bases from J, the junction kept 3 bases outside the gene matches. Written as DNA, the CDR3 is TGCGCCAGCAGCCAAGTTCCTAGCGGGAGCTCCTACAATGAGCAGTTCTTC. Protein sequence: CASSQVPSGSSYNEQFF.

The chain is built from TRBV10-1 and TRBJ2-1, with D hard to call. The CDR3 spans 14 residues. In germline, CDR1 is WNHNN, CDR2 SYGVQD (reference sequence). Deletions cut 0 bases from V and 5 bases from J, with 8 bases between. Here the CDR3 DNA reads TGCGCCAGCAGTGAGTCTATACTACACAATGAGCAGTTCTTC. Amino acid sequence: CASSESILHNEQFF.

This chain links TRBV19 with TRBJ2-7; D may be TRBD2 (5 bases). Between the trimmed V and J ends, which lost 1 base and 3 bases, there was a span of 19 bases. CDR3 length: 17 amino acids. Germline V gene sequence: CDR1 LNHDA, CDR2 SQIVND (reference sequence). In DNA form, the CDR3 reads TGTGCCAGTAGTATAGCGCTAGCCGAGACGGGGTACTACGAGCAGTACTTC. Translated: CASSIALAETGYYEQYF. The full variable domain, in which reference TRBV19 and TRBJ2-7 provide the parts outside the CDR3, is DGGITQSPKYLFRKEGQNVTLSCEQNLNHDAMYWYRQDPGQGLRLIYYSQIVNDFQKGDIAEGYSVSREKKESFPLTVTSAQKNPTAFYLCASSIALAETGYYEQYFGPGTRLTVT.

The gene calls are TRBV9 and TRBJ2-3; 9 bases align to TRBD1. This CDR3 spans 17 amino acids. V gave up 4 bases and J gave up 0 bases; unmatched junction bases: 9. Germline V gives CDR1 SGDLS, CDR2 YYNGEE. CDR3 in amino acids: CASSFRDRVLSTDTQYF. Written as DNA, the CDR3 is TGTGCCAGCAGCTTCCGGGACAGGGTCCTCAGCACAGATACGCAGTATTTT.